This T cell receptor beta chain was found in a study of cytomegalovirus exposure and HLA in healthy donors (dated by TCRdb to the late 2010s). Concerning the study at large: An earlier analysis of approximately 550 of the donors reported about 250 Gb of sequence data and some 120 million unique TCR beta sequences from some 180 million T cells. An earlier analysis of fewer than 750 of the donors used high-throughput TCR beta sequencing to judge whether each TCR beta V gene segment behaved as functional or pseudogenic. Among the roughly 410 genotyped donors, about 83% belonged to the genetic ancestry cluster associated with self-reported Caucasian donors. High-throughput TCR immunosequencing, statistical association of individual TCRs with disease status, and machine learning were combined to predict cytomegalovirus infection status. Both class I and class II loci were covered by HLA typing, at four-digit resolution. On average, about 240,000 unique TCR beta nucleotide sequences were sequenced per donor among some 430 genotyped donors of the cohort, with 15% to 20% of those sequences being non-productive. A separate validation cohort of more than 100 different subjects was used in addition to the approximately 670-subject first cohort. An early release covering over 500 HLA-typed donors comprised about 290 gigabases of sequencing data and 85 million to 100 million unique TCR sequences. The T cell repertoires of some 700 subjects were profiled by immunosequencing and related to cytomegalovirus serostatus. Alongside the repertoire data, information on donor age, sex, ethnicity and CMV serostatus was compiled. The aim of the study was to test whether cataloging public T cell receptors could identify signatures of past pathogen exposure. Every discovery cohort repertoire had been produced on one sequencing platform. The number of donors typed differed by locus, with roughly 629-640 for A, B, C, DRB1 and DQB1, approximately 500 for DQA1, about 610 for DPA1, and over 400 for DPB1. The later analysis used no new phenotypic data to find candidate immune exposures, relying instead on TCR beta sequences and their occurrence across donors. In a later analysis, previously published TCR beta repertoires from about 670 donors were re-analyzed and high-resolution HLA genotyping was added so that TCR occurrence patterns could be studied. A later genetic analysis used genome-wide SNP genotypes for 398 of the 666 donors, treating that subset as a discovery cohort. Four or five DR-DQ haplotypes were handled as single units for association and clustering because linkage in the cohort was strong.

What the work shows at the level of the full study, not this receptor alone: In a later analysis, TCR association rates were found to vary across HLA loci, with the most associated TCRs seen for DRB1 alleles and the fewest for HLA-C alleles. Some IMGT-functional V segments, including TRBV6-2 and TRBV6-3, could not be told apart with the 87-base-pair reads, so those segments were excluded. Compared with equally common non-associated chains, HLA-associated TCR beta chains in a later analysis were more clonally expanded and had lower generation probabilities. In both the original and validation cohorts, the classifier was reported to diagnose cytomegalovirus status with high specificity and sensitivity. In the study, some 160 TCR beta chains were listed as associated with cytomegalovirus. Because HLA typing was missing for some donors at each locus, association tests included only the typed subset. A further reported finding was that TCR beta sequences accurately predicted the HLA-A and HLA-B alleles for most subjects in the first cohort. In vitro tests confirmed that a few of the cytomegalovirus-associated TCR beta chains recognize cytomegalovirus antigens. Roughly uniform sequencing depth across donors was assumed in presence/absence analyses, although this assumption may not hold. Most TCR sequences were observed very rarely across donors, whereas some public TCRs were present in many individuals. The sequencing pipeline was judged likely to have produced a cluster of highly shared sequence variants as a technical artifact. In a later genetic analysis, a missense DCLRE1C variant was associated with V-gene and J-gene trimming of TCR beta chains, and the association was replicated in an independent cohort. CMV serostatus was the only immune exposure information available for the cohort. Only TCR beta chains were sequenced in this cohort, and the absence of alpha or paired-chain data limited detectable features. In a later genetic analysis, fewer N-insertions in productive TCRs were reported among donors in an Asian-associated ancestry cluster than the roughly 670-donor mean. When HLA alleles, especially DR and DQ, strongly co-occurred, TCR associations were difficult to assign to individual alleles. At a false discovery rate of 0.05, a later analysis linked about 17,000 TCR beta sequences to specific HLA alleles. The authors suggested that the approach could potentially be extended to other disease states and immunological phenotypes. A later analysis reported that several top co-occurrence clusters appeared linked to parvovirus B19, influenza, CMV and Epstein-Barr virus. Broadly in line with IMGT annotations, most TCR beta V segments showed up in productive rearrangements about 90% or about 30% of the time in an earlier analysis of 450 to 600 of the donors. Because counts were too low, approximately 18 rarely observed V segments, including chromosome 9 orphons, were excluded from the earlier analysis of 587 of the donors. According to a later analysis, most CMV-associated TCR beta chains appeared to be HLA-restricted, and the HLA associations seemed to be driven largely by CMV exposure. Correlated functional status among segregating V segments might reflect linkage disequilibrium, but an unknown experimental factor could not be ruled out.

Inclusive of the bounding cysteine and phenylalanine, the CDR3 is 13 residues long. Of the read, only the CDR3 DNA is kept; its 39 bases are in frame from base 1. V is pared back by 2 bases and J by 8 bases, with 8 bases lying between the germline termini. The germline V gene sets CDR1 to SGDLS and CDR2 to YYNGEE. The protocol used for the library was the immunoSEQ multiplex PCR assay. For the multiplex PCR, a mixture combining 60 forward primers for TCR Vbeta segments and 13 reverse primers for TCR Jbeta segments was used. The CDR3 region of rearranged TCR beta genes was amplified from genomic DNA by a multiplex PCR assay. Amplified TCR beta libraries were sequenced as 87-base-pair reads on the Illumina HiSeq System. In the source study's methods: A later analysis counted 65 million to 90 million unique TCR beta chains across the 640 or so repertoires, and some 11 million of these chains were shared by at least two donors. To remove PCR and sequencing errors, raw reads were error-corrected and collapsed into unique sequences using a nearest-neighbor algorithm that merged closely related sequences. Alignment of CDR3 sequences to IMGT reference sequences was used to assign V, D and J gene segments. For a sequence to be retained, a match of at least six nucleotides to both a V gene segment and a J gene segment was required. Rearrangements were called productive when the CDR3 lacked stop codons and stayed in frame with V and J; all others were non-productive. CDR3 was defined according to IMGT convention as the region running from the second conserved V-encoded cysteine to the conserved J-encoded phenylalanine. The earlier analysis of a few hundred of the donors excluded any sequence lacking an unambiguous match to a single V gene segment. An earlier analysis of several hundred of the donors called V segments functional above 56.7% productive rearrangements and segregating when the between-donor standard deviation exceeded 5%. A statistical classification framework was built for diagnosing cytomegalovirus status from the catalog of TCR beta chain sequences. V and J gene assignment, in a later analysis, came from comparing TCR nucleotide sequences with IMGT/GENE-DB human TR gene sequences. Using the TCRdist pipeline, a later analysis assigned CDR3 sequences along with most-parsimonious VDJ recombination scenarios. A later analysis defined each TCR beta chain by its CDR3 amino acid sequence plus V-gene family, and excluded reads lacking a unique V-gene family. In a later analysis, approximately 590 highly shared, low-generation-probability nucleotide sequences were removed to address suspected cross-contamination and a sequencing artifact. A later analysis calculated a clonal expansion index for each public chain from normalized within-repertoire ranks of inferred template counts. In a later analysis, generation probabilities were computed using a VDJ recombination model fitted to out-of-frame rearrangements, and the results were checked against IGoR. In a later analysis, TCR-TCR, TCR-HLA and TCR-CMV co-occurrence was scored with hypergeometric tests, and a repertoire-size bias correction was applied to TCR pairs. To estimate false discovery rates, a later analysis permuted the HLA or CMV assignments 20 times. In a later analysis, co-occurring TCRs were grouped with DBSCAN, and TCRdist sequence similarity was added when clustering was performed within HLA-allele-positive subsets. For co-occurrence clustering, repertoires with fewer than 30,000 or more than 120,000 public chains were excluded, along with roughly 5 repertoires with anomalous nucleotide sharing. Imported from immuneACCESS, the table was reduced by TCRdb to in-frame sequences with V and J called. These copies leave out some clones; in studies compared against another copy, an unresolved V gene accounts for under half, and the cause of the remainder is not known. That table is the source of V, J and clone size, and D and trimming were worked out from the DNA. This sample lists some 65,000 clones; just under 70% were detected once. In total, the top ten clones hold over 9.5% of the sample.

The cohort comprised 666 healthy bone marrow donors. Cohort members were all nominally healthy when sampled, although unrecorded immune exposures were likely present. The donor was CMV seronegative and was included in the group of around 320 seronegative cohort members. Each donor provided a peripheral blood sample, and peripheral blood mononuclear cells were used for TCR beta sequencing. The Qiagen DNeasy Blood Extraction Kit was used to extract genomic DNA from the blood cell samples. A word on this clone: There is no known antigen for this receptor. The input lacks base qualities; no much larger clone sits a single base away.

Sequenced: PBMCs. The V and J genes are TRBV9 and TRBJ1-6; the D gene cannot be named for sure. This TCR was recovered from a woman between 25 and 40 years old in good health and CMV-seronegative. The nucleotide sequence reads TGTGCCAGCAGCGTCGACTCAGATTCACCCCTCCACTTT. Its amino acids are CASSVDSDSPLHF.